The clone carrying this T cell receptor (beta chain) was seen more than once but under ten times. Its antigen is unidentified. TCRdb reanalysed the reads using MiXCR and keeps one entry per CDR3 protein. The repertoire holds around 770,000 distinct CDR3 sequences, around 29% seen once, with around 13% in the top ten. These data come from a study of T cell repertoires in cytomegalovirus infection. Study as a whole: Newly reported HLA-C-restricted and thoroughly characterized HLA-B-restricted CMV epitopes were employed.

Sequenced here: cultured CD8+ T cells from PBMCs, sampled from culture after CMV antigen stimulation. The TCR sequence derives from a human donor in good health (CMV status not recorded). Some clones in this sample may be carry-over from other donors' samples.

The CDR3 nucleotides read TGTGCCAGCAGTTACACTGGCAAGACCCAGTACTTC. Translated: CASSYTGKTQYF. V and J are TRBV6-5 and TRBJ2-5; D is unclear. The germline V gene encodes CDR1 MNHEY and CDR2 SVGAGI. Trimming removed 2 bases at V and 6 bases at J, with 7 bases between. This CDR3 spans 12 amino acids.